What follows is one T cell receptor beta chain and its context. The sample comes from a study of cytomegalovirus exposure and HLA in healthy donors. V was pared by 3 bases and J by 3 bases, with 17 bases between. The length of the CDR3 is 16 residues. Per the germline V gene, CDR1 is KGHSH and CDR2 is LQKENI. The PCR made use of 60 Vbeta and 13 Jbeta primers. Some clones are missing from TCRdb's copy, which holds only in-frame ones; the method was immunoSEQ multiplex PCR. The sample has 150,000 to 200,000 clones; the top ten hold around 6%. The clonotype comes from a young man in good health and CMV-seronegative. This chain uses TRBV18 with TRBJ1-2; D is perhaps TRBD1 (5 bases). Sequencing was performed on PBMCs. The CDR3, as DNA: TGTGCCAGCTCACCGACAGCGAGCCTTTCCTACTATGGCTACACCTTC. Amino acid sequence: CASSPTASLSYYGYTF.